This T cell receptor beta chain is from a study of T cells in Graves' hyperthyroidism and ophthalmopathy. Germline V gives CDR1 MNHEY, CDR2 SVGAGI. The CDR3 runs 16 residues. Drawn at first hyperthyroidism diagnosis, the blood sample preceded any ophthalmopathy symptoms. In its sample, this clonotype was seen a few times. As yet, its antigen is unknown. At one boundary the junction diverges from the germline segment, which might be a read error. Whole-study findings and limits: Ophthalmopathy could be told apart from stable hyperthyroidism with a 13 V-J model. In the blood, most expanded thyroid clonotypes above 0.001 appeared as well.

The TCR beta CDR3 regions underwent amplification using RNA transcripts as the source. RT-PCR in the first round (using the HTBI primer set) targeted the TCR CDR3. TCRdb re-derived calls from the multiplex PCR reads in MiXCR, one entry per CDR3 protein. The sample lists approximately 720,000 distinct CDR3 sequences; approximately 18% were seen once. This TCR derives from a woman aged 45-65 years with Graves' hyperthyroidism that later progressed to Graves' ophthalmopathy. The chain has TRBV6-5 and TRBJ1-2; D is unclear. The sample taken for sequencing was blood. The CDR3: CAGSYSLGSRRDGYTF. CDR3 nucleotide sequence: TGTGCCGGCAGTTACTCCCTTGGATCAAGAAGAGATGGCTACACCTTC.